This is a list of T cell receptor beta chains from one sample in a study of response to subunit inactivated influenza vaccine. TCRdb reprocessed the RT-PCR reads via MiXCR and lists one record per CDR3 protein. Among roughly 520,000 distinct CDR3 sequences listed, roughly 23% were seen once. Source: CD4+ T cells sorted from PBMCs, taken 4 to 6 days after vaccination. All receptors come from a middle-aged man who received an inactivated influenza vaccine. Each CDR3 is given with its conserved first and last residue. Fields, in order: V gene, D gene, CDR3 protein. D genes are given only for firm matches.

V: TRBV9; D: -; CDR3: CASSVESYNEQFF
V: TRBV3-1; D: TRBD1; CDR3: CASSPLGQGALYEQYF
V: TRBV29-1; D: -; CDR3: CSGASGKPGEPYEQYF
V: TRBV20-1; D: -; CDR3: CSAREAGYQETQYF
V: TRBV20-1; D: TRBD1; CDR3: CSAGNPGQGNTEAFF
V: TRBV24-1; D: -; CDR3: CATALGDTQYF
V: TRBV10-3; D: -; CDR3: CAISEGTQGGAEAFF
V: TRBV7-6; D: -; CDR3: CASSSSPEIQETQYF
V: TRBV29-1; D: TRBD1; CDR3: CSVEGGTGVGYTF
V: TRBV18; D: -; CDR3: CASSPQDSGANVLTF
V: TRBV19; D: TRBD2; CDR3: CASSTSGEGRNYEQYF
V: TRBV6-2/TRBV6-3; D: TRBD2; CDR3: CASSSGLAGGIQETQYF
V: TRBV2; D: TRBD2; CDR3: CASSEGLAVSETQYF
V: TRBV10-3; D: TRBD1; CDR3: CAISRTGAGEAFF
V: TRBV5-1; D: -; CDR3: CASSFRPRNEKLFF
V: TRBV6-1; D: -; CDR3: CASKVGGSKTQYF
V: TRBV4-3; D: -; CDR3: CASSQVLAPSTDTQYF
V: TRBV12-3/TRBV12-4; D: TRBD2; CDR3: CASSPLAGTGELFF
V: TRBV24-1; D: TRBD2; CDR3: CATSDLTLAGNTDTQYF
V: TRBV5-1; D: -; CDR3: CASNHRDGGPGELFF
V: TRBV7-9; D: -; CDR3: CASSFGRRIDTQYF
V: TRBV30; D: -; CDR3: CAWRTANEQFF
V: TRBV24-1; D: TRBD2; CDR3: CATSDSLAGGTDTQYF
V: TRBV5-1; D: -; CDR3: CASSLEGRDQPQHF
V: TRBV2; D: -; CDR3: CATGRTHQETQYF
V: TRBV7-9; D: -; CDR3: CASSYRVLTWELFF
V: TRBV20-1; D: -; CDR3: CSARDWGRQADTQYF
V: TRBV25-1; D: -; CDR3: CASAPEGPLEETQYF
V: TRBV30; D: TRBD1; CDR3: CAWSTLGQVLNSPLHF
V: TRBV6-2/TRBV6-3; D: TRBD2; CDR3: CASRTGGGGTDTQYF
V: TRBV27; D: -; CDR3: CASSREGPLAKNIQYF
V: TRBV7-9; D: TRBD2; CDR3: CATQTSGVYNEQFF
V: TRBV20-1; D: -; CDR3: CSASNTGPAGELFF
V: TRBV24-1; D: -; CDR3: CATSEPAQGPTDTQYF
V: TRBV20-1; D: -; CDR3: CSASGATSTDTQYF
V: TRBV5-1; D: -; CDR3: CASSPGPVGGGYTF
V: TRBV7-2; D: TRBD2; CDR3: CASSVLAGVSGELFF
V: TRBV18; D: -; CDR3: CASSRRADNEQFF
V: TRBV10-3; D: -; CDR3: CAISDRGLQPQHF
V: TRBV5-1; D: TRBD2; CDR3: CASSLDGRGDTQYF
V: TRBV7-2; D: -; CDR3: CASSAVGHVTDTQYF